This T cell receptor (beta chain) appears in the sequencing data of a study of CD8 T cells in ankylosing spondylitis. Study-wide results and limits: The study identified a TCR beta motif of under ten highly homologous variants that appeared characteristic of ankylosing spondylitis blood. Clones linked to the disease showed a CD8+ phenotype. They occurred at relatively low frequencies in peripheral blood. Significantly higher representation of disease-linked clones was reported for matched ankylosing spondylitis synovial fluid.

This clonotype has only one observation. Its antigen is unidentified. The authors made TCR beta libraries by quantitative 5'-RACE with molecular barcodes. From the 5' RACE reads, TCRdb called clonotypes with MiXCR, one entry per CDR3 protein. Altogether about 220,000 distinct CDR3 sequences are present, approximately 7.3% being singletons, with the ten largest covering around 14%. Material for sequencing was blood, either unsorted or a sorted T cell fraction (not recorded which). The receptor's source is a male donor with ankylosing spondylitis.

The CDR3 DNA sequence: TGTGCAAGTCGCTCCCCCGACAGGGCCCTTGAGACCCAGTACTTC. Protein product: CASRSPDRALETQYF. The V and J genes are TRBV12-2 and TRBJ2-5; TRBD2 was called by the table and not checked on the DNA. TRBV12-2 is a documented pseudogene. The length of the CDR3 is 15 residues.